The next 27 T cell receptor beta chains were all read from a single sample in a study of blood T cell repertoires in COVID-19. Generated by immunoSEQ multiplex PCR, the TCRdb table keeps only in-frame clones and is missing some. The table lists roughly 250,000 clones, approximately 90% of them singletons. Specimen: peripheral blood. The origin of the receptors is a man aged 55 to 70 who had recovered from COVID-19.

V usage is TRBV4-2 and J usage is TRBJ2-5; 11 nucleotides match TRBD2. Trimming removed 0 bases from V and 2 bases from J; junction bases left unmatched: 2. Germline V gene sequence: CDR1 LGHNA, CDR2 YNFKEQ. This CDR3 contains 16 residues. Here the CDR3 reads CASSQEASGGQETQYF. The CDR3 DNA sequence: TGTGCCAGCAGCCAAGAAGCTAGCGGGGGGCAAGAGACCCAGTACTTC.

This clone appeared a single time. This rearrangement joins TRBV5-1 to TRBJ1-1, with D tentatively TRBD1 (6 bases). Germline values: CDR1 SGHRS, CDR2 YFSETQ. The CDR3 runs to 15 residues. The V gene lost 5 bases and the J gene lost 0 bases, with 14 bases spanning the gap. The CDR3 loop is CASSSGGPVNTEAFF. CDR3 sequence (DNA): TGCGCCAGCAGTTCCGGGGGGCCCGTGAACACTGAAGCTTTCTTT.

The CDR3 is CASSPGAGTDTQYF. The CDR3 bases are TGTGCCAGCTCACCTGGAGCGGGCACAGATACGCAGTATTTT. This chain links TRBV18 with TRBJ2-3; D might be TRBD2 (5 bases). The CDR3 runs 14 residues. Germline V gene data show CDR1 as KGHSH and CDR2 as LQKENI. Trimming cost V 3 bases and J 1 base, with 8 bases left between them.

The CDR3 sequence: CASSSGGTGELFF. The CDR3 region has the DNA TGTGCCAGCAGCTCGGGAGGCACCGGGGAGCTGTTTTTT. V usage is TRBV14 and J usage is TRBJ2-2, with TRBD2 identical over 7 bases. This CDR3 is 13 amino acids long. The germline gives CDR1 SGHDN, CDR2 FVKESK. Unmatched junction bases numbered 1, after V lost 5 bases and J lost 4 bases.

The V call is TRBV19, the J call TRBJ1-3; TRBD1 matches at 7 bases. Germline loops: CDR1 LNHDA, CDR2 SQIVND (reference sequence). V lost 5 bases and J lost 2; bases outside the gene matches: 6. The CDR3 is 15 amino acids. The CDR3 nucleotides read TGTGCCAGTAGTGTCGACAGGGACCCTGGAAACACCATATATTTT. Amino acid sequence: CASSVDRDPGNTIYF. The whole variable domain, filled in from reference TRBV19 and TRBJ1-3, reads DGGITQSPKYLFRKEGQNVTLSCEQNLNHDAMYWYRQDPGQGLRLIYYSQIVNDFQKGDIAEGYSVSREKKESFPLTVTSAQKNPTAFYLCASSVDRDPGNTIYFGEGSWLTVV.

The sample holds a few counts of this clone. One junction end disagrees with the germline gene, perhaps due to a read error. This sequence joins TRBV7-9 and TRBJ2-1; D may be TRBD1 (5 bases). Germline V gene data show CDR1 as SEHNR and CDR2 as FQNEAQ (reference sequence). The length of the CDR3 is 17 residues. CDR3 amino acids: CASNLSGGRANSGEQFF. CDR3 DNA sequence: TGTGCCAGCAACTTAAGTGGTGGCAGGGCAAATTCCGGTGAGCAGTTCTTC.

The genes are TRBV25-1 and TRBJ1-6; D unclear. Germline CDR1 is MGHDK and CDR2 is SYGVNS. CDR3 length: 14 amino acids. V shed 4 bases and J shed 2 bases, with 6 bases lying between them. CDR3 bases: TGTGCCAGCAGTGCAGCGACCTATAATTCACCCCTCCACTTT. Translating gives CASSAATYNSPLHF.

The chain employs TRBV7-8 and TRBJ2-7; possible D gene TRBD1, 6 bases. Per the germline V gene, CDR1 is SGHVS and CDR2 is FQNEAQ. The CDR3 extends over 12 amino acids. V was pared by 2 bases and J by 7 bases, with 9 bases between. CDR3 in amino acids: CASSLKGGEQYF. The CDR3 DNA is TGTGCCAGCAGCTTAAAAGGGGGTGAGCAGTACTTC.

The rearrangement joins TRBV18 to TRBJ1-4; 7 bases match TRBD1. V lost 3 bases to trimming and J lost 5 bases; unmatched junction nucleotides: 9. The CDR3 length is 16 residues. Germline-derived CDR1 and CDR2 are KGHSH and LQKENI. The CDR3 coding sequence is TGTGCCAGCTCACCTGCCTCGGGACAGAGAAATGAAAAACTGTTTTTT. It yields the protein CASSPASGQRNEKLFF.

The rearrangement uses TRBV6-5 and TRBJ2-1, with 7 bases lining up with TRBD2. The CDR3 extends over 14 amino acids. CDR1 and CDR2 from the germline V gene are MNHEY and SVGAGI. V gave up 6 bases and J gave up 8 bases; unmatched junction bases: 10. The CDR3 nucleotides are TGTGCCAGCAGGACGGGAGCGGGGTTATATGAGCAGTTCTTC. Encoded protein: CASRTGAGLYEQFF.

V and J are TRBV11-2 and TRBJ2-7; 9 nucleotides line up with TRBD1. Germline V CDR1 and CDR2: SGHAT, FQNNGV. The CDR3 length is 15 residues. V was pared by 5 bases and J by 0 bases, with 5 bases of the junction left unmatched. This chain's CDR3 is CASSKDRGHSYEQYF. CDR3 bases: TGTGCCAGCAGCAAGGACAGGGGTCACTCCTACGAGCAGTACTTC.

The chain links TRBV9 to TRBJ1-1; D may be TRBD1 (6 bases). Trimming removed 0 bases from V and 1 base from J, with 16 bases in between. CDR1 is SGDLS and CDR2 is YYNGEE in the germline V gene. This CDR3 comprises 17 residues. CDR3 bases: TGTGCCAGCAGCGTAGACGGCCGGGGACACCCGAACACTGAAGCTTTCTTT. Translating it yields CASSVDGRGHPNTEAFF.

The chain has TRBV27 and TRBJ1-4; tentatively, D is TRBD1 (5 bases). Germline V CDR1 and CDR2: MNHEY, SMNVEV (reference sequence). The CDR3 contains 17 residues. Trimming cost V 4 bases and J 0 bases, with 15 bases left between them. This CDR3 reads CASSYSPPTATNEKLFF. Here the CDR3 DNA reads TGTGCCAGCAGTTATTCTCCACCGACAGCAACTAATGAAAAACTGTTTTTT. Complete variable domain (other parts from reference TRBV27 and TRBJ1-4): EAQVTQNPRYLITVTGKKLTVTCSQNMNHEYMSWYRQDPGLGLRQIYYSMNVEVTDKGDVPEGYKVSRKEKRNFPLILESPSPNQTSLYFCASSYSPPTATNEKLFFGSGTQLSVL.

The chain combines TRBV5-4 with TRBJ1-6; no clear D gene. Germline assignment: CDR1 SGHNT and CDR2 YYREEE (reference sequence). The CDR3 loop spans 14 amino acids. The V gene lost 1 base and the J gene lost 7 bases, with 9 bases spanning the gap. CDR3 in amino acids: CASSLPGTNSPLHF. CDR3 bases: TGTGCCAGCAGCTTGCCGGGTACGAATTCACCCCTCCACTTT.

The chain links TRBV13 to TRBJ2-7; possibly TRBD2 for D (5 bases). CDR1 is PRHDT, CDR2 FYEKMQ, per germline (reference sequence). With 8 bases removed from V and 2 bases from J, the gap between germline ends came to 13 bases. The CDR3 covers 13 residues. The CDR3 loop reads CASRGSPTYEQYF. The CDR3 region has the DNA TGTGCCAGCCGAGGGTCCCCGACCTACGAGCAGTACTTC.

A remark on this clone: The same CDR3 is also encoded by other DNA sequences in this sample. This chain links TRBV5-5 with TRBJ1-1, with a weak D call TRBD1 (5 bases). The CDR3 has 15 residues. In germline, CDR1 is SGHKS, CDR2 YYEKEE (reference sequence). Trimming pared 0 bases from V and 0 bases from J, leaving 9 bases between. The CDR3 nucleotides are TGTGCCAGCAGCTTGGTCCCAGGGTTGAACACTGAAGCTTTCTTT. Residues: CASSLVPGLNTEAFF.

The chain links TRBV5-1 to TRBJ1-2; D perhaps matches TRBD1 (6 bases). This CDR3 comprises 14 residues. The V gene lost 0 bases and the J gene lost 4 bases, with 10 bases spanning the gap. Germline values: CDR1 SGHRS, CDR2 YFSETQ. This chain's CDR3 is CASSLGTEIYGYTF. In DNA, the CDR3 is TGCGCCAGCAGCTTGGGGACAGAAATCTATGGCTACACCTTC. Based on the CDR3 plus reference TRBV5-1 and TRBJ1-2, the full variable domain is KAGVTQTPRYLIKTRGQQVTLSCSPISGHRSVSWYQQTPGQGLQFLFEYFSETQRNKGNFPGRFSGRQFSNSRSEMNVSTLELGDSALYLCASSLGTEIYGYTFGSGTRLTVV.

CDR3 loop: CASSFFTRGVGNQPQHF. The CDR3 DNA is TGTGCCAGCAGCTTTTTCACCAGGGGGGTGGGCAATCAGCCCCAGCATTTT. The rearrangement uses TRBV5-5 and TRBJ1-5; 7 nucleotides line up with TRBD1. V lost 2 bases, J lost 2 bases, and 10 bases stayed unmatched. The CDR3 runs to 17 residues. Germline V lookup: CDR1 SGHKS, CDR2 YYEKEE (reference sequence).

This clone was detected once. The chain recombines TRBV7-3 with TRBJ2-3; 10 bases align to TRBD1. Germline V lookup: CDR1 SGHTA, CDR2 FQGTGA. V lost 1 base to trimming and J lost 4 bases; unmatched junction nucleotides: 5. This CDR3 has 16 residues. CDR3 bases: TGTGCCAGCAGCTTAATGGGTGGACAGGGGGCAGATACGCAGTATTTT. It is translated as CASSLMGGQGADTQYF. The variable domain in full, with the rest retrieved from reference TRBV7-3 and TRBJ2-3, is GAGVSQTPSNKVTEKGKYVELRCDPISGHTALYWYRQSLGQGPEFLIYFQGTGAADDSGLPNDRFFAVRPEGSVSTLKIQRTERGDSAVYLCASSLMGGQGADTQYFGPGTRLTVL.

V usage is TRBV5-1 and J usage is TRBJ2-3, with TRBD2 identical over 9 bases. Germline V gene data show CDR1 as SGHRS and CDR2 as YFSETQ. The CDR3 has 16 residues. Trimming at V came to 5 bases and at J to 2 bases, leaving 9 bases not matched to a gene. CDR3 nucleotide sequence: TGCGCCAGCAGTTTGACTAGCGGCGCCCTCACAGATACGCAGTATTTT. Translated: CASSLTSGALTDTQYF.

This chain joins TRBV5-5 and TRBJ1-4; 7 nucleotides align to TRBD1. The CDR3 length is 13 residues. With V trimmed by 6 bases and J by 5 bases, 4 bases remained unmatched. Looked up from germline, CDR1 is SGHKS and CDR2 is YYEKEE (reference sequence). The CDR3 bases are TGTGCCAGCATACGGGACAGCAATGAAAAACTGTTTTTT. Translating it yields CASIRDSNEKLFF.

The rearrangement joins TRBV7-8 to TRBJ2-7; a weak D match, TRBD2 (7 bases). Germline CDR1 reads SGHVS; CDR2 reads FQNEAQ. Deletions cut 1 base from V and 0 bases from J, with 10 bases between. CDR3 length equals 15 residues. The CDR3 DNA reads as TGTGCCAGCAGCTTAGAGGGGGGGAGCTCCTACGAGCAGTACTTC. It codes for CASSLEGGSSYEQYF.

This chain uses TRBV19 with TRBJ2-3; TRBD2 agrees at 12 bases. The germline CDR1 and CDR2 sequences are LNHDA and SQIVND (reference sequence). CDR3 size: 16 residues. V lost 2 bases and J lost 5; bases outside the gene matches: 5. CDR3 DNA sequence: TGTGCCAGTAGTATATCCCTAGCGGGGGGGCAAGATACGCAGTATTTT. Its translation: CASSISLAGGQDTQYF.

The chain carries TRBV18 and TRBJ1-1; 7 positions agree with TRBD1. The CDR3 contains 13 residues. Germline trimming cut 5 bases from V and 8 bases from J; bases unmatched to any gene: 8. The germline gives CDR1 KGHSH, CDR2 LQKENI. CDR3: CASSSSGQIEAFF. The CDR3 DNA reads as TGTGCCAGCTCATCGTCGGGACAGATAGAAGCTTTCTTT.

This clone came up once. V usage is TRBV11-3 and J usage is TRBJ2-1, with D maybe TRBD1 (6 bases). The CDR3 has 16 residues. Germline V gives CDR1 SGHNT, CDR2 YENEEA. The V gene lost 4 bases and the J gene lost 13 bases, with 26 bases spanning the gap. For the CDR3, the DNA is TGTGCCAGCAGCTGCAACCGACAACCACAGGGTTTAGCCCAGTTCTTC. Translation: CASSCNRQPQGLAQFF.

The chain carries TRBV11-2 and TRBJ1-2, with TRBD1 as a possible D gene (5 bases). Between the trimmed V and J ends, which lost 1 base and 4 bases, there was a span of 10 bases. The CDR3 covers 14 residues. Germline V CDR1 and CDR2: SGHAT, FQNNGV. CDR3 coding DNA: TGTGCCAGCAGCTTAGCCGCAGGGCCCTATGGCTACACCTTC. Its translation is CASSLAAGPYGYTF.

CDR3 residues: CSVEGLAGERTDTQYF. For the CDR3, the DNA is TGCAGCGTTGAAGGACTAGCGGGGGAGAGGACAGATACGCAGTATTTT. The rearrangement links TRBV29-1 to TRBJ2-3; TRBD2 matches 12 bases. Trimming removed 1 base from V and 3 bases from J; junction bases left unmatched: 5. Germline values: CDR1 SQVTM, CDR2 ANQGSEA. The CDR3 is made up of 16 amino acids.